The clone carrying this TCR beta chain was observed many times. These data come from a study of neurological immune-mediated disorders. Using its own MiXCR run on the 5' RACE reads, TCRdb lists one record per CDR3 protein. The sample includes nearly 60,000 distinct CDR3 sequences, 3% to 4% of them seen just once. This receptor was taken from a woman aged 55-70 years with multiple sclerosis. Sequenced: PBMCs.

As DNA, the CDR3 is TGTGCCAGCAGCTTCTCGTCTGGCACTGAAGCTTTCTTT. Translating gives CASSFSSGTEAFF. The rearrangement joins TRBV13 to TRBJ1-1; no firm D call. The ends were cut back, 3 bases at V and 4 bases at J, with 9 bases in the middle. The CDR3 has 13 residues. Germline V lookup: CDR1 PRHDT, CDR2 FYEKMQ (reference sequence). The complete variable domain, with remaining parts taken from reference TRBV13 and TRBJ1-1, reads AAGVIQSPRHLIKEKRETATLKCYPIPRHDTVYWYQQGPGQDPQFLISFYEKMQSDKGSIPDRFSAQQFSDYHSELNMSSLELGDSALYFCASSFSSGTEAFFGQGTRLTVV.